Below, 27 T cell receptor beta chains from the same sample are listed, as sequenced in a study of blood T cell repertoires in COVID-19. Clones were read by immunoSEQ multiplex PCR, and TCRdb kept only the in-frame ones, dropping some. The sample lists fewer than 45,000 clones, 81% occurring once. Sequencing input: peripheral blood. All receptors derive from a man aged 35-49 years with active or convalescent COVID-19.

The gene calls are TRBV25-1 and TRBJ2-3; 10 bases are shared with TRBD2. CDR3 length equals 17 residues. V lost 5 bases, J lost 0 bases, and 8 bases stayed unmatched. Germline CDR1 reads MGHDK; CDR2 reads SYGVNS. CDR3 amino acids: CASSRKGLAPSTDTQYF. The CDR3 DNA reads TGTGCCAGCAGTAGAAAGGGACTAGCGCCTAGCACAGATACGCAGTATTTT.

V gene TRBV5-1 combines with J gene TRBJ2-1, with 7 positions matching TRBD1. The CDR3 is 14 residues long. Germline CDR1 is SGHRS and CDR2 is YFSETQ. Losses at the gene ends were 3 bases for V and 7 bases for J; bases not matched to a gene: 7. CDR3 amino acids: CASSSGQLRNEQFF. The CDR3 DNA is TGCGCCAGCAGCTCGGGACAGCTGCGGAATGAGCAGTTCTTC.

In this sample, this clone turned up once. The CDR3 region is CASSPRGRAMNTEAFF. The CDR3, as DNA: TGTGCCAGCAGCCCGCGGGGGAGGGCAATGAACACTGAAGCTTTCTTT. The rearrangement uses TRBV7-2 and TRBJ1-1; possibly TRBD1 for D (5 bases). The CDR3 runs to 16 residues. The germline CDR1 and CDR2 sequences are SGHTA and FQGNSA. V lost 5 bases to trimming and J lost 0 bases, with 16 bases between them.

This chain connects TRBV19 to TRBJ2-3; 10 bases agree with TRBD2. Germline CDR1 and CDR2: LNHDA and SQIVND (reference sequence). V shed 3 bases and J 6 bases; nucleotides not matched to a gene: 9. The CDR3 consists of 16 residues. In DNA, the CDR3 is TGTGCCAGTAGTATTACCCTAGCGGGGGCGTTTGATACGCAGTATTTT. This sequence encodes CASSITLAGAFDTQYF.

V gene TRBV5-1 combines with J gene TRBJ2-7, with TRBD2 as a possible D gene (6 bases). V was trimmed by 2 bases and J by 0 bases, leaving 18 bases between them. The germline V gene has CDR1 SGHRS and CDR2 YFSETQ. CDR3 size: 17 residues. CDR3 nucleotide sequence: TGCGCCAGCAGCTTCACCTCCCTCGACGGGAGCTCCTACGAGCAGTACTTC. It translates to CASSFTSLDGSSYEQYF.

This clone is categorized as medium-sized. The chain links TRBV19 to TRBJ1-3; D unresolved. The CDR3 loop spans 13 amino acids. Germline CDR1 and CDR2: LNHDA and SQIVND (reference sequence). With 6 bases removed from V and 0 bases from J, the gap between germline ends came to 6 bases. In DNA, the CDR3 is TGTGCCAGTAGATCACACTCTGGAAACACCATATATTTT. It yields the protein CASRSHSGNTIYF. Variable domain in full (rest from reference TRBV19 and TRBJ1-3): DGGITQSPKYLFRKEGQNVTLSCEQNLNHDAMYWYRQDPGQGLRLIYYSQIVNDFQKGDIAEGYSVSREKKESFPLTVTSAQKNPTAFYLCASRSHSGNTIYFGEGSWLTVV.

The rearrangement uses TRBV7-2 and TRBJ2-3, with TRBD1 matching 12 bases. CDR3 length: 15 amino acids. Germline V CDR1 and CDR2: SGHTA, FQGNSA. The ends lost 5 bases at V and 4 bases at J; junction bases unmatched: 4. CDR3 amino acids: CASSQGQGAADTQYF. CDR3 coding DNA: TGTGCCAGCAGCCAGGGACAGGGGGCAGCAGATACGCAGTATTTT.

The chain joins TRBV5-1 to TRBJ2-5, with 9 nucleotides matching TRBD1. CDR1 and CDR2 (germline): SGHRS, YFSETQ. Trimming took 0 bases from V and 5 from J; bases not matched to a gene: 8. This CDR3 is built from 16 residues. The DNA of the CDR3 is TGCGCCAGCAGCTTGGGGGGGACAGGGAGGACTGAGACCCAGTACTTC. It yields the protein CASSLGGTGRTETQYF.

This rearrangement joins TRBV4-2 to TRBJ2-5; D is undetermined. The CDR3 is 12 residues long. V gave up 0 bases and J gave up 4 bases, with 3 bases separating them. Germline V gene data show CDR1 as LGHNA and CDR2 as YNFKEQ. The CDR3 coding sequence is TGTGCCAGCAGCCAAGATCTAGAGACCCAGTACTTC. It specifies CASSQDLETQYF.

The table lists this clone with a count of one. V usage is TRBV11-2 and J usage is TRBJ2-7; D perhaps matches TRBD2 (5 bases). The CDR3 loop spans 14 amino acids. CDR1 is SGHAT and CDR2 is FQNNGV in the germline V gene. Trimming removed 6 bases at V and 5 bases at J, with 17 bases between. The CDR3 bases are TGTGCCAGCAGGGAATGGAGGTCGGGGAACGAGCAGTACTTC. Its protein is CASREWRSGNEQYF.

The chain employs TRBV6-5 and TRBJ1-2; no definite D call. Trimming shortened V by 6 bases and J by 2 bases, and 7 bases separated the two germline ends. The germline CDR1 and CDR2 sequences are MNHEY and SVGAGI. CDR3 length: 12 residues. Here the CDR3 reads CASSRSNYGYTF. CDR3 sequence (DNA): TGTGCCAGCAGCCGTTCGAACTATGGCTACACCTTC.

This clone came up once. The junction departs from germline at one end; a sequencing error may be responsible. The chain carries TRBV6-1 and TRBJ1-1; D unclear. Germline values: CDR1 MNHNS, CDR2 SASEGT. This CDR3 has 13 amino acids. This chain's CDR3 is CASSESGNAEAFF. Here the CDR3 DNA reads TGTGCCAGCAGTGAGAGCGGGAACGCTGAAGCTTTCTTT.

The J gene is TRBJ2-7, the V gene TRBV14, with a tentative D call TRBD2 (7 bases). The germline V gene has CDR1 SGHDN and CDR2 FVKESK. This CDR3 is 14 amino acids long. Between the trimmed V and J ends, which lost 9 bases and 5 bases, there was a span of 20 bases. CDR3 DNA: TGTGCCAGGGCCCTACTAGGGGGGGCCCACGAGCAGTACTTC. The encoded protein is CARALLGGAHEQYF.

In this sample, this clone turned up a few times. The chain couples TRBV14 to TRBJ2-7; D not resolved. Trimming took 1 base from V and 3 from J, leaving 10 bases between them. The CDR3 has 14 amino acids. Per germline, CDR1 SGHDN and CDR2 FVKESK. Here the CDR3 reads CASSQGIGVYEQYF. The CDR3 DNA reads as TGTGCCAGCAGCCAAGGGATAGGAGTCTACGAGCAGTACTTC.

This chain uses TRBV12-5 with TRBJ2-5; perhaps TRBD1 as D (5 bases). CDR1 is LGHNT, CDR2 FRNRAP, per germline. The CDR3 is 15 residues long. V shed 4 bases and J shed 2 bases, with 14 bases lying between them. In DNA form, the CDR3 reads TGTGCTAGTGGTTCTGACAGAACCCGGCAAGAGACCCAGTACTTC. Translation: CASGSDRTRQETQYF.

This sequence joins TRBV6-5 and TRBJ1-6; the D gene is possibly TRBD1 (5 bases). Germline V gene data show CDR1 as MNHEY and CDR2 as SVGAGI. This CDR3 is 13 amino acids long. The germline V and J ends were trimmed by 7 bases and 7 bases, with 11 bases remaining between them. The CDR3 spells CASNLRTNSPLHF. The CDR3 nucleotides are TGTGCCAGCAATTTACGGACAAATTCACCCCTCCACTTT.

This rearrangement joins TRBV7-9 to TRBJ2-7; TRBD2 aligns across 10 bases. Germline V CDR1 and CDR2: SEHNR, FQNEAQ (reference sequence). The CDR3 runs to 19 residues. The trim removed 0 bases at V and 2 bases at J, leaving 13 bases unmatched. DNA of the CDR3: TGTGCCAGCAGCTTAGCGCTGGGTCTAGCGGGAGCGCGAACCTACGAGCAGTACTTC. Protein: CASSLALGLAGARTYEQYF.

This clone is a singleton in its sample. The chain carries TRBV12-3 or TRBV12-4 and TRBJ1-1; the D is unclear. Trimming left V 3 bases short and J 6 bases short, with 11 bases between. The CDR3 runs 13 residues. The CDR3 DNA sequence: TGTGCCAGCAGTTTCCCCTTCGGGGCTGAAGCTTTCTTT. Its translation: CASSFPFGAEAFF.

This chain joins TRBV5-1 and TRBJ1-2, with D perhaps TRBD1 (6 bases). The CDR3 runs 18 residues. Germline loops: CDR1 SGHRS, CDR2 YFSETQ. V lost 1 base, J lost 4 bases, and 23 bases lay in between. The CDR3, as DNA: TGCGCCAGCAGCTTGCGAACCTTTGACAGGCCGGAATCCTATGGCTACACCTTC. Protein sequence: CASSLRTFDRPESYGYTF.

This chain links TRBV19 with TRBJ1-2; no clear D gene. Trimming removed 6 bases from V and 4 bases from J, with 12 bases in between. The CDR3 runs to 13 residues. CDR1 is LNHDA, CDR2 SQIVND, per germline (reference sequence). This CDR3 reads CASSPQSIYGYTF. The CDR3 nucleotides read TGTGCCAGTAGCCCACAGAGTATCTATGGCTACACCTTC. Using reference TRBV19 and TRBJ1-2 for the parts outside the CDR3, the full variable domain is DGGITQSPKYLFRKEGQNVTLSCEQNLNHDAMYWYRQDPGQGLRLIYYSQIVNDFQKGDIAEGYSVSREKKESFPLTVTSAQKNPTAFYLCASSPQSIYGYTFGSGTRLTVV.

This clone was seen a handful of times. The chain has TRBV18 and TRBJ1-5; 8 bases align to TRBD1. The V and J ends lost 2 bases and 3 bases, in that order; junction bases with no gene match: 6. Looked up from germline, CDR1 is KGHSH and CDR2 is LQKENI. The CDR3 is made up of 16 amino acids. CDR3 bases: TGTGCCAGCTCACCAACCGGACAGGGCTTCAATCAGCCCCAGCATTTT. It is translated as CASSPTGQGFNQPQHF.

This rearrangement joins TRBV6-1 to TRBJ2-6; no reliable D call. Germline V CDR1 and CDR2: MNHNS, SASEGT. The V and J ends lost 2 bases and 4 bases respectively, with 9 bases between them. CDR3 length: 15 residues. The CDR3 DNA is TGTGCCAGCAGTGAACCCTCTACGGGGGCCAACGTCCTGACTTTC. Amino acid sequence: CASSEPSTGANVLTF.

About this clone: At the DNA level, this CDR3 is encoded by other sequences in the same sample as well. The chain recombines TRBV4-2 with TRBJ2-1; weak D call: TRBD1 (7 bases). Trimming shortened V by 1 base and J by 4 bases, and 11 bases separated the two germline ends. Germline loops: CDR1 LGHNA, CDR2 YNFKEQ. The CDR3 covers 15 residues. CDR3 in amino acids: CASSQGQGGYNEQFF. CDR3 coding DNA: TGTGCCAGCAGCCAAGGTCAGGGGGGATACAATGAGCAGTTCTTC.

V usage is TRBV19 and J usage is TRBJ1-4; tentative D call: TRBD1 (5 bases). Deletions cut 6 bases from V and 6 bases from J, with 17 bases between. The CDR3 is 15 residues long. Germline assignment: CDR1 LNHDA and CDR2 SQIVND (reference sequence). CDR3 region: CASRTRRGIDEKLFF. DNA of the CDR3: TGTGCCAGTAGGACTCGACGGGGGATAGATGAAAAACTGTTTTTT.

The V and J genes are TRBV6-1 and TRBJ2-1; weak D call: TRBD2 (6 bases). From germline, CDR1 is MNHNS and CDR2 SASEGT. The CDR3 runs to 17 residues. V was clipped by 2 bases and J by 3 bases, with 17 bases between them. The CDR3: CASSEMVTGVIYNEQFF. The CDR3 coding sequence is TGTGCCAGCAGTGAAATGGTGACGGGAGTTATCTACAATGAGCAGTTCTTC.

This clone was seen a single time. The chain has TRBV4-3 and TRBJ1-1; D uncertain. CDR1 LGHNA and CDR2 YSLEER come from the germline V gene. The V gene lost 4 bases and the J gene lost 4 bases, with 10 bases spanning the gap. This CDR3 contains 13 residues. The CDR3 loop reads CASSLEGGTEAFF. DNA of the CDR3: TGCGCCAGCAGCCTCGAGGGTGGCACTGAAGCTTTCTTT.

This clone has only a few counts. CDR3 nucleotide sequence: TGCGCCAGCAGTGAGAATAATCCCCCCTACGAGCAGTACTTC. This translates into CASSENNPPYEQYF. V is TRBV10-1 and J is TRBJ2-7; D is unresolved. Germline V gene data show CDR1 as WNHNN and CDR2 as SYGVQD (reference sequence). The CDR3 has 14 residues. V shed 2 bases and J shed 2 bases, with 10 bases lying between them.